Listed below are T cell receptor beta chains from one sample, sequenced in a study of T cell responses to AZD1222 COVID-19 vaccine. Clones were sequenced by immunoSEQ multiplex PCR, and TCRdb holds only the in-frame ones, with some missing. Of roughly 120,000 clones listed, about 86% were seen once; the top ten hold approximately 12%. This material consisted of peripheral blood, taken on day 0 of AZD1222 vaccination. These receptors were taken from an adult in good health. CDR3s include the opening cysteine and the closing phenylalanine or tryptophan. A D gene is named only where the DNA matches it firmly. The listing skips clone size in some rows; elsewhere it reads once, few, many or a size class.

CDR3nt: TGTGCCAGCAGCGTTTTAGCGGGGGGATACAATGAGCAGTTCTTC; CDR3aa: CASSVLAGGYNEQFF; j_gene: TRBJ2-1; d_gene: TRBD2; v_gene: TRBV9; abundance: NA
CDR3nt: TGTGCCAGTAGTATAGCGGCCGGGAGCTCCTACGAGCAGTACTTC; CDR3aa: CASSIAAGSSYEQYF; j_gene: TRBJ2-7; d_gene: NA; v_gene: TRBV19; abundance: NA
CDR3nt: TGCGCCAGCAGGGGACAGGGGGTTTCAACTAATGAAAAACTGTTTTTT; CDR3aa: CASRGQGVSTNEKLFF; j_gene: TRBJ1-4; d_gene: TRBD1; v_gene: TRBV4-1; abundance: NA
CDR3nt: TGTGCCAGCAGTTACTCGGCGGGAGAGGTCGGGGAGCTGTTTTTT; CDR3aa: CASSYSAGEVGELFF; j_gene: TRBJ2-2; d_gene: TRBD2; v_gene: TRBV6-5; abundance: NA
CDR3nt: TGTGCCAGCAGCCAAGACATGGGGGGGAGCTATGGCTACACCTTC; CDR3aa: CASSQDMGGSYGYTF; j_gene: TRBJ1-2; d_gene: NA; v_gene: TRBV3-1/TRBV3-2; abundance: NA
CDR3nt: TGCAGCGGTCAGCGACTAGCGTCTAGCACAGATACGCAGTATTTT; CDR3aa: CSGQRLASSTDTQYF; j_gene: TRBJ2-3; d_gene: TRBD2; v_gene: TRBV29-1; abundance: NA
CDR3nt: TGCAGCGTCCAAGACAGTCACAATCAGCCCCAGCATTTT; CDR3aa: CSVQDSHNQPQHF; j_gene: TRBJ1-5; d_gene: NA; v_gene: TRBV29-1; abundance: NA
CDR3nt: TGCGCCAGCAGCTTGGAGAGCGGGGGTACCTACGAGCAGTACTTC; CDR3aa: CASSLESGGTYEQYF; j_gene: TRBJ2-7; d_gene: TRBD2; v_gene: TRBV5-1; abundance: NA
CDR3nt: TGTGCCAGCAGCCGACAGGGTCGAGTGAGGTACGAGCAGTACTTC; CDR3aa: CASSRQGRVRYEQYF; j_gene: TRBJ2-7; d_gene: TRBD1; v_gene: TRBV6-2/TRBV6-3; abundance: NA
CDR3nt: TGTGCCAGCACCAACTCCAGGAACTCTGGGGCCAACGTCCTGACTTTC; CDR3aa: CASTNSRNSGANVLTF; j_gene: TRBJ2-6; d_gene: NA; v_gene: TRBV13; abundance: NA
CDR3nt: TGTGCCAGCAGAGGACAGGCGCACTCTGGAAACACCATATATTTT; CDR3aa: CASRGQAHSGNTIYF; j_gene: TRBJ1-3; d_gene: TRBD1; v_gene: TRBV2; abundance: once
CDR3nt: TGTGCCAGCTCAACAACGACAGGGCCTGGAAACACCATATATTTT; CDR3aa: CASSTTTGPGNTIYF; j_gene: TRBJ1-3; d_gene: TRBD1; v_gene: TRBV18; abundance: once
CDR3nt: TGTGCCAGCAGCTCCGGGACTCCGTCCGATACGCAGTATTTT; CDR3aa: CASSSGTPSDTQYF; j_gene: TRBJ2-3; d_gene: NA; v_gene: TRBV7-2; abundance: once
CDR3nt: TGTGCCAGCAGTCCACTAGGACGGACAGGGTCTATCTTC; CDR3aa: CASSPLGRTGSIF; j_gene: TRBJ2-7; d_gene: TRBD1; v_gene: TRBV28; abundance: NA
CDR3nt: TGTGCCAGCAGCTCCATCTCCAGGGCAGATACGCAGTATTTT; CDR3aa: CASSSISRADTQYF; j_gene: TRBJ2-3; d_gene: NA; v_gene: TRBV7-9; abundance: NA
CDR3nt: TGTGCCAGCAGCGAGAGACCGGGACAGAACACCGGGGAGCTGTTTTTT; CDR3aa: CASSERPGQNTGELFF; j_gene: TRBJ2-2; d_gene: NA; v_gene: TRBV7-6; abundance: NA
CDR3nt: TGTGCCATCAGTTCGATGGGCGCTGAAGCTTTCTTT; CDR3aa: CAISSMGAEAFF; j_gene: TRBJ1-1; d_gene: NA; v_gene: TRBV10-3; abundance: NA
CDR3nt: TGCGCCAGCAGCCAAAATACGCAGGTAAGAGATACTGAAGCTTTCTTT; CDR3aa: CASSQNTQVRDTEAFF; j_gene: TRBJ1-1; d_gene: NA; v_gene: TRBV4-1; abundance: NA
CDR3nt: TGTGCCAGCAGTGACGCAGCGTGGACAGGAGAAAGGCCCTACGAGCAGTACTTC; CDR3aa: CASSDAAWTGERPYEQYF; j_gene: TRBJ2-7; d_gene: TRBD1; v_gene: TRBV6-2/TRBV6-3; abundance: NA
CDR3nt: TGTGCCAGCAGCTTAATCTTGGGTCTTTCCAACACCATATATTTT; CDR3aa: CASSLILGLSNTIYF; j_gene: TRBJ1-3; d_gene: NA; v_gene: TRBV7-8; abundance: few
CDR3nt: TGTGCCAGCAGCGAAAAAAAGACAGGGGGTAATTCACCCCTCCACTTT; CDR3aa: CASSEKKTGGNSPLHF; j_gene: TRBJ1-6; d_gene: TRBD1; v_gene: TRBV11-2; abundance: NA
CDR3nt: TGTGCCACCAGTGACCATACAGGGAACCCTGAAAAACTGTTTTTT; CDR3aa: CATSDHTGNPEKLFF; j_gene: TRBJ1-4; d_gene: NA; v_gene: TRBV24-1; abundance: NA
CDR3nt: TGTGCCAGCAGTTACGCCTCTATGGTGGGCACCGGGGAGCTGTTTTTT; CDR3aa: CASSYASMVGTGELFF; j_gene: TRBJ2-2; d_gene: NA; v_gene: TRBV6-2/TRBV6-3; abundance: few